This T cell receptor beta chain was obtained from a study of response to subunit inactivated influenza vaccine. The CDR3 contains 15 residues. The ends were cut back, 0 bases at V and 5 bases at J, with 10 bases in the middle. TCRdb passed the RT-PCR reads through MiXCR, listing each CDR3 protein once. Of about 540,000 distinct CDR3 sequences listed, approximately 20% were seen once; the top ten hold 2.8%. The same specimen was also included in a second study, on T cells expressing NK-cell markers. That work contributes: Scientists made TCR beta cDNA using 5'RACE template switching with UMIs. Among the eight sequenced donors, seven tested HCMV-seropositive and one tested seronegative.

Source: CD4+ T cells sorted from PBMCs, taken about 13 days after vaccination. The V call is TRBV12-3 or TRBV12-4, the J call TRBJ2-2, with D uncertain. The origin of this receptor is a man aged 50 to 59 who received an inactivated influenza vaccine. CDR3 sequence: CASSLAVPSTGELFF. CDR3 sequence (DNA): TGTGCCAGCAGTTTAGCTGTGCCATCAACCGGGGAGCTGTTTTTT.